This entry describes one T cell receptor beta chain. Its antigen is not identified. This entry belongs to a study of T cell responses to AZD1222 COVID-19 vaccine. Produced via immunoSEQ multiplex PCR; TCRdb's table is partial and in-frame only. Among about 150,000 clones, 80% to 90% were seen once, and the ten largest hold around 7.8%. Study-wide results and caveats: The reported proportion of spike-specific TCRs targeting unmutated variant regions was nearly half. Two doses of AZD1222 preceded a rise in Spike-specific TCR breadth and depth.

V lost 0 bases and J 4 bases, leaving 12 bases between the germline ends. This CDR3 is 15 amino acids long. Germline CDR1 reads SGHTA; CDR2 reads FQGNSA. The chain joins TRBV7-2 to TRBJ1-2; D is unresolved. This TCR derives from an adult in good health. The sample in question was peripheral blood, obtained on day 0 of AZD1222 vaccination. This CDR3 reads CASSLAAPQSYGYTF. CDR3 bases: TGTGCCAGCAGCTTAGCGGCCCCTCAAAGCTATGGCTACACCTTC.